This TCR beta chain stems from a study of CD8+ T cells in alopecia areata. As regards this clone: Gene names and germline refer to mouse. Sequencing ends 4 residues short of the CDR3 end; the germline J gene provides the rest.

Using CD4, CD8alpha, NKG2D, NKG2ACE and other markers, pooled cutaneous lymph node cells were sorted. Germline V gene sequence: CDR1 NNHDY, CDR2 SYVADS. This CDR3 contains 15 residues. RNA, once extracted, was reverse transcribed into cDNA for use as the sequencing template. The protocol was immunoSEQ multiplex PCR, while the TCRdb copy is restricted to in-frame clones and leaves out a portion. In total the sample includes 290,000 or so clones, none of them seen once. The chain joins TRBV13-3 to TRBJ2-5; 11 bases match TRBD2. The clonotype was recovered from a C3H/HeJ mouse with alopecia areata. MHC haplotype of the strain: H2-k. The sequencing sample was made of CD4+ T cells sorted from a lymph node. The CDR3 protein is CASSDRDWGKDTQYF. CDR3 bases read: TGTGCCAGCAGTGACAGGGACTGGGGGAAAGAC.